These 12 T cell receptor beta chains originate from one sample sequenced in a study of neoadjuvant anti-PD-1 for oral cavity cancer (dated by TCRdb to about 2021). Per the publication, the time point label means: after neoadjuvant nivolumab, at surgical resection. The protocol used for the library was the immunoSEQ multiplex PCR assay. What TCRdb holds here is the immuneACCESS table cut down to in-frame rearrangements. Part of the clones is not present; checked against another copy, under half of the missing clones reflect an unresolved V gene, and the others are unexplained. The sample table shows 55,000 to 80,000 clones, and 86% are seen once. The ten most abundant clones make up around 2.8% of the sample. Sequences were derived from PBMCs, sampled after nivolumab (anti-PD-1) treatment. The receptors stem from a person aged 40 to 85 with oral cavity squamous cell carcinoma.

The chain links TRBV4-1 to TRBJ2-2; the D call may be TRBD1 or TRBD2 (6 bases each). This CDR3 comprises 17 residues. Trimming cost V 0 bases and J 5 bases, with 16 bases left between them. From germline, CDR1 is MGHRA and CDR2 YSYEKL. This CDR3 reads CASSQDGFGGRTGELFF. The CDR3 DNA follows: TGCGCCAGCAGCCAAGATGGCTTTGGGGGGCGGACCGGGGAGCTGTTTTTT.

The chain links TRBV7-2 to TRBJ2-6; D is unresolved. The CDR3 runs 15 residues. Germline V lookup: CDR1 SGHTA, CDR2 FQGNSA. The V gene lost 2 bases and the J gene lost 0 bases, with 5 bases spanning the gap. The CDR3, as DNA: TGTGCCAGCAGCTTAAGGTCCTCTGGGGCCAACGTCCTGACTTTC. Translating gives CASSLRSSGANVLTF.

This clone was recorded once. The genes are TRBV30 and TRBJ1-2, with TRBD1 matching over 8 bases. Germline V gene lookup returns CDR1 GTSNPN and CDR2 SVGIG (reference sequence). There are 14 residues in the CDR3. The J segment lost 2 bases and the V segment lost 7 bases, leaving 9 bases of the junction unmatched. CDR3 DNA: TGTGCCTCGACGGGGACAGGCGTCAACTATGGCTACACCTTC. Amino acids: CASTGTGVNYGYTF.

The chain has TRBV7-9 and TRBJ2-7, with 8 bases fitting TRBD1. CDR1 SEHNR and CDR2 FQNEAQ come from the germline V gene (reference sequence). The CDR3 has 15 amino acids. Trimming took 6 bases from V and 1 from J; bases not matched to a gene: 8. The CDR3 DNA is TGTGCCAGCAGGCCCACAGGGGGTTGGTCCTACGAGCAGTACTTC. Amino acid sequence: CASRPTGGWSYEQYF.

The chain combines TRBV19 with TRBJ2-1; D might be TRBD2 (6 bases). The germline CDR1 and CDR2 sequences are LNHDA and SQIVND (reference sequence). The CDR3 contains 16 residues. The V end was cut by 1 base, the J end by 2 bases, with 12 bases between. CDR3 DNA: TGTGCCAGTAGTATAGTGGGCGGGGCCACCTACAATGAGCAGTTCTTC. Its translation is CASSIVGGATYNEQFF.

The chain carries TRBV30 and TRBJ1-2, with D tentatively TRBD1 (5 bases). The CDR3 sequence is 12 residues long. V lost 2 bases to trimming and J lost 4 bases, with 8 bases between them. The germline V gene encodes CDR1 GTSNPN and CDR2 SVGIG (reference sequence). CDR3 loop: CAWSPGFYGYTF. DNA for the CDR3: TGTGCCTGGAGTCCAGGGTTCTATGGCTACACCTTC.

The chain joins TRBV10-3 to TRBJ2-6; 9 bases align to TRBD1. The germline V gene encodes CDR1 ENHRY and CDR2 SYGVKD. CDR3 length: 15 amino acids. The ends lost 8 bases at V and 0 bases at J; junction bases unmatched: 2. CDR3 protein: CAIGQGSSGANVLTF. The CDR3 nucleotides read TGTGCCATCGGACAGGGGTCCTCTGGGGCCAACGTCCTGACTTTC.

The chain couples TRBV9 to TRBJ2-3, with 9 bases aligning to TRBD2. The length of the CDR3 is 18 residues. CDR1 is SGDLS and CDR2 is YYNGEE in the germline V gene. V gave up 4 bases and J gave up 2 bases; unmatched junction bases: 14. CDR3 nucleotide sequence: TGTGCCAGCAGCCCTAGGGGGATAGCGGGGGTCCACACAGATACGCAGTATTTT. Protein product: CASSPRGIAGVHTDTQYF.

CDR3 sequence (DNA): TGTGCCAGCAGCCAAGATAACGGACCCACCCTCCACTTT. Translation gives CASSQDNGPTLHF. This rearrangement joins TRBV4-2 to TRBJ1-6; D not resolved. Germline CDR1 and CDR2: LGHNA and YNFKEQ. V was cut by 0 bases and J by 14 bases, with 11 bases left in between. This CDR3 region has 13 residues.

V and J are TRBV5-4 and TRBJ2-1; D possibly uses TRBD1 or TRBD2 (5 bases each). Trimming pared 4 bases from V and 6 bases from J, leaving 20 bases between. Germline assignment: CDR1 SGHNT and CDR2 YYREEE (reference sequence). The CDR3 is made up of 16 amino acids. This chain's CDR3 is CASSLDGTRRSNEQFF. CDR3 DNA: TGTGCCAGCAGCCTTGATGGGACCCGAAGATCCAATGAGCAGTTCTTC.

CDR3 amino acids: CASSMWDTDTDEQYF. DNA for the CDR3: TGTGCCAGTAGTATGTGGGACACCGACACCGACGAGCAGTACTTC. The rearrangement joins TRBV19 to TRBJ2-7, with D tentatively TRBD1 (6 bases). Trimming took 3 bases from V and 5 from J, leaving 17 bases between them. The CDR3 spans 15 residues. Germline assignment: CDR1 LNHDA and CDR2 SQIVND (reference sequence).

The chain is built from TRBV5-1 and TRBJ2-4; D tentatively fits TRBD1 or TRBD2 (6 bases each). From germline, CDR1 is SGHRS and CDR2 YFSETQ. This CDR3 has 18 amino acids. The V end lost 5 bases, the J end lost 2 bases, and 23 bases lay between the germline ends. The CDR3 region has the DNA TGCGCCAGCAGTCAAAGAAATGCAGGGGAGGTGACCAAAAACATTCAGTACTTC. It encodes CASSQRNAGEVTKNIQYF.